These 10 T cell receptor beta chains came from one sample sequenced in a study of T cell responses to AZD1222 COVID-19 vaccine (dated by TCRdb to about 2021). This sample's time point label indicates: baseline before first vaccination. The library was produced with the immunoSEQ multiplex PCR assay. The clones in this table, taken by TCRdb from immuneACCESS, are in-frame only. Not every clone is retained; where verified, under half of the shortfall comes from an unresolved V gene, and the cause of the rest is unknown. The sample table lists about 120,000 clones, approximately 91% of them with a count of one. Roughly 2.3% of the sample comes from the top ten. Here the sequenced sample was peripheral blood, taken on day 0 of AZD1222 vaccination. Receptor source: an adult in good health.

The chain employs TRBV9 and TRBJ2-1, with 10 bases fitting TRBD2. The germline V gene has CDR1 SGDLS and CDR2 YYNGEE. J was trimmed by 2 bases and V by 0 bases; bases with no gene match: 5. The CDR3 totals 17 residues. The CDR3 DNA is TGTGCCAGCAGCGTAGCCCCAGCGGGAGGGGCCTACAATGAGCAGTTCTTC. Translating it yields CASSVAPAGGAYNEQFF.

The CDR3 DNA sequence: TGTGCCAGCAGCCCGGCACGTAACACCGGGGAGCTGTTTTTT. Protein sequence: CASSPARNTGELFF. V gene TRBV5-4 combines with J gene TRBJ2-2; the D is unclear. Trimming pared 4 bases from V and 2 bases from J, leaving 9 bases between. The CDR3 totals 14 residues. The germline V gene has CDR1 SGHNT and CDR2 YYREEE (reference sequence).

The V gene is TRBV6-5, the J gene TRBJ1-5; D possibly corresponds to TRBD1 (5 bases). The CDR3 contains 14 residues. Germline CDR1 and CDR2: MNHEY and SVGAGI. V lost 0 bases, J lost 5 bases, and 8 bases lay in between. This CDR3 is CASSYSGTDQPQHF. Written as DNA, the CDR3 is TGTGCCAGCAGTTACTCCGGGACGGATCAGCCCCAGCATTTT.

The CDR3 DNA reads as TGCAGCGTCTCCCACGGTGGTAATGAAAAACTGTTTTTT. Translation: CSVSHGGNEKLFF. The chain links TRBV29-1 to TRBJ1-4; unclear D gene. From germline, CDR1 is SQVTM and CDR2 ANQGSEA. This CDR3 is 13 amino acids long. The V and J ends lost 6 bases and 4 bases respectively, with 12 bases between them.

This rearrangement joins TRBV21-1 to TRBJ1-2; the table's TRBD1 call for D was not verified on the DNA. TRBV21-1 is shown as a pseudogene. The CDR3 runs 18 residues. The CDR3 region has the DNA TGTGCCAGCAGCTCGAAGGCCCCGGGACAGGGGGGAGACTATGGCTACACCTTC. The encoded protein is CASSSKAPGQGGDYGYTF.

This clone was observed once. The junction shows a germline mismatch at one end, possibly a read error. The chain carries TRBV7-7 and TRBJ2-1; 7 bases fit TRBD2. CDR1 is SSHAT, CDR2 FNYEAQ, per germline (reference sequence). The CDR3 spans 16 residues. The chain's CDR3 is CASSLVFGGRAYEQFF. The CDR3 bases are TGTGCTAGCAGCTTAGTATTTGGGGGGAGGGCCTATGAGCAGTTCTTC.

CDR3: CVVGPGRGGGNTIYF. The DNA of the CDR3 is TGTGTAGTCGGACCCGGAAGGGGTGGTGGAAACACCATATATTTT. The chain couples TRBV19 to TRBJ1-3, with a tentative D call TRBD1 (5 bases). This CDR3 region has 15 residues. Looked up from germline, CDR1 is LNHDA and CDR2 is SQIVND (reference sequence).

The CDR3 sequence is CASSFAVRADTQYF. CDR3 DNA: TGTGCCAGCAGCTTTGCGGTAAGGGCAGATACGCAGTATTTT. The chain links TRBV5-8 to TRBJ2-3; unclear D gene. This CDR3 contains 14 residues. The ends were cut back, 2 bases at V and 4 bases at J, with 11 bases in the middle. Germline CDR1 SGHTS, CDR2 YDEGEE.

The CDR3 DNA is TGTGCCTGGAGTGTAAGTCGGAAGAACTCTCTACTTGACACGGGGGAGCAGTACTTC. Its translation: CAWSVSRKNSLLDTGEQYF. The chain carries TRBV30 and TRBJ2-7; weak D call: TRBD2 (5 bases). Germline loops: CDR1 GTSNPN, CDR2 SVGIG (reference sequence). V lost 0 bases and J 7 bases, leaving 31 bases between the germline ends. This CDR3 is 19 amino acids long.

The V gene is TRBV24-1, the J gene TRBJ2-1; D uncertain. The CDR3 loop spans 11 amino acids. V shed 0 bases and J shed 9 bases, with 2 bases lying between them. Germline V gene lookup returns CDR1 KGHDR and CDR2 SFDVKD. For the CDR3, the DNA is TGTGCCACCAGTGATTTGTTTGAGCAGTTCTTC. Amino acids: CATSDLFEQFF.